One and the same sample provided the 4 T cell receptor beta chains below, sequenced in a study of T cell responses to AZD1222 COVID-19 vaccine. Produced via immunoSEQ multiplex PCR; TCRdb's table is partial and in-frame only. The repertoire holds more than 110,000 clones, with approximately 92% as singletons. Sequencing was performed on peripheral blood, taken on day 0 of AZD1222 vaccination. The receptors originated from an adult in good health.

This clone was seen just once. The chain combines TRBV10-3 with TRBJ1-1; D might be TRBD1 (5 bases). The CDR3 contains 15 residues. Trimming took off 7 bases at V and 0 bases at J, with 15 bases between the two ends. Germline V gene lookup returns CDR1 ENHRY and CDR2 SYGVKD. CDR3 coding DNA: TGTGCCATCAATCAGGGAGAGGGAATGAACACTGAAGCTTTCTTT. This gives the protein CAINQGEGMNTEAFF.

This rearrangement joins TRBV12-3 or TRBV12-4 to TRBJ2-7; D gene unclear. There are 12 residues in the CDR3. V shed 3 bases and J shed 5 bases, with 8 bases lying between them. The CDR3 sequence is CASSFIRDEQYF. CDR3 nucleotide sequence: TGTGCCAGCAGTTTTATAAGAGACGAGCAGTACTTC.

The chain carries TRBV6-5 and TRBJ2-3; no definite D call. Germline CDR1 and CDR2: MNHEY and SVGAGI. With 5 bases removed from V and 6 bases from J, the gap between germline ends came to 12 bases. The CDR3 length is 13 residues. CDR3 coding DNA: TGTGCCAGCAGTAAGAGAGGATTGGATACGCAGTATTTT. Its protein is CASSKRGLDTQYF.

The count of this clone is one. The chain employs TRBV6-5 and TRBJ1-4; no clear D gene. The germline V and J ends were trimmed by 2 bases and 5 bases, with 9 bases remaining between them. Looked up from germline, CDR1 is MNHEY and CDR2 is SVGAGI. The CDR3 has 14 amino acids. The CDR3: CASSYAMNNEKLFF. DNA for the CDR3: TGTGCCAGCAGTTACGCGATGAACAATGAAAAACTGTTTTTT.